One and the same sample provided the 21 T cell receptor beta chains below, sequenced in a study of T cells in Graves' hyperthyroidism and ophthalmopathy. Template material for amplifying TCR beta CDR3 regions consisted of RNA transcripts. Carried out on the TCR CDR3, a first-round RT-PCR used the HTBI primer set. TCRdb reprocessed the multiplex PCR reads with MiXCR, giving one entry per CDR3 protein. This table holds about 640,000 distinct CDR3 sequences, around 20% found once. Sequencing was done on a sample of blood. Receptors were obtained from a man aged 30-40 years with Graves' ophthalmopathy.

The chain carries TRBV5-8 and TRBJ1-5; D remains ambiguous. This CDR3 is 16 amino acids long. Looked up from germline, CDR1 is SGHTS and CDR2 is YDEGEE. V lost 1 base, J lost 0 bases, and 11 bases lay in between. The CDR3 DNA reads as TGTGCCAGCAGCTTGCCGGGCAGCTATAGCAATCAGCCCCAGCATTTT. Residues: CASSLPGSYSNQPQHF.

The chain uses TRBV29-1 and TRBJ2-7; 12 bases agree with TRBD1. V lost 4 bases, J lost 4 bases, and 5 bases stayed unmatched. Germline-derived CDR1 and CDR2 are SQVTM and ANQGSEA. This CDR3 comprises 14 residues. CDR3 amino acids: CSVVGTGGRYEQYF. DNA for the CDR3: TGCAGCGTTGTGGGGACAGGGGGCAGGTACGAGCAGTACTTC.

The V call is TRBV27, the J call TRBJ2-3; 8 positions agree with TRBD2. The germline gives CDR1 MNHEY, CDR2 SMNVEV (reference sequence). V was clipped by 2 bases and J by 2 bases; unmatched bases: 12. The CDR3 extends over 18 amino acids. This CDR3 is CASSLGGEAGDLTDTQYF. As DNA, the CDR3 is TGTGCCAGCAGTTTAGGTGGTGAAGCGGGGGACCTCACAGATACGCAGTATTTT.

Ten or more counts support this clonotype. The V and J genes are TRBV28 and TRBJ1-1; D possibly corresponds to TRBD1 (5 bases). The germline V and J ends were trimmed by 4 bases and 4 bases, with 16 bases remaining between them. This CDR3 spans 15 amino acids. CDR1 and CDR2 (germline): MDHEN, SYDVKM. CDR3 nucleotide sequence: TGTGCCAGCAGTTCCTTCGGGGCGGGGGGCACTGAAGCTTTCTTT. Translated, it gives CASSSFGAGGTEAFF.

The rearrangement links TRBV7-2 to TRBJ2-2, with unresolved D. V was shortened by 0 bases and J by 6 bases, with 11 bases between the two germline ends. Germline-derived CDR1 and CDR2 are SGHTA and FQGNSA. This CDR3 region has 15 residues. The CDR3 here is CASSLARLDAGELFF. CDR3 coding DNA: TGTGCCAGCAGCTTAGCGCGCTTGGACGCCGGGGAGCTGTTTTTT. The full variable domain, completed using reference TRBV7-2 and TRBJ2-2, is GAGVSQSPSNKVTEKGKDVELRCDPISGHTALYWYRQSLGQGLEFLIYFQGNSAPDKSGLPSDRFSAERTGGSVSTLTIQRTQQEDSAVYLCASSLARLDAGELFFGEGSRLTVL.

CDR3 loop: CASTYTGNSNQPQHF. DNA of the CDR3: TGTGCCAGCACCTACACAGGGAATAGCAATCAGCCCCAGCATTTT. This chain links TRBV6-1 with TRBJ1-5, with TRBD1 as a possible D gene (6 bases). CDR1 and CDR2 from the germline V gene are MNHNS and SASEGT. The CDR3 is made up of 15 amino acids. The V and J ends lost 7 bases and 0 bases respectively, with 13 bases between them.

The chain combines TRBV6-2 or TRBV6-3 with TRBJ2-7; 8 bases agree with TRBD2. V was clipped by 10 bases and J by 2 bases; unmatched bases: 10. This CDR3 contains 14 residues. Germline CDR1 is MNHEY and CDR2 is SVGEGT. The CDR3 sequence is CATKPSGRPYEQYF. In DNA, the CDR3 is TGTGCCACCAAACCGAGCGGGAGACCCTACGAGCAGTACTTC.

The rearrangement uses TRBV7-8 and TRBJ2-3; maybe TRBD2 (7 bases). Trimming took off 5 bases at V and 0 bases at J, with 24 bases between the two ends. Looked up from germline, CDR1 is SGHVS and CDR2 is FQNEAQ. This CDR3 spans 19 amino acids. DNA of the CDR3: TGTGCCAGCAGCCAAATAAGGGGGAGGGCCTTTGTAAGCACAGATACGCAGTATTTT. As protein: CASSQIRGRAFVSTDTQYF.

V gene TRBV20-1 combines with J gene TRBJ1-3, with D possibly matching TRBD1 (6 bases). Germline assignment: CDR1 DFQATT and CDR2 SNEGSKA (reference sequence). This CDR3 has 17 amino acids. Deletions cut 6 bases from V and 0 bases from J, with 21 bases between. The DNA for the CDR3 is TGCAGTGCCTCCGGACAGCATCAGATGAACTCTGGAAACACCATATATTTT. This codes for CSASGQHQMNSGNTIYF.

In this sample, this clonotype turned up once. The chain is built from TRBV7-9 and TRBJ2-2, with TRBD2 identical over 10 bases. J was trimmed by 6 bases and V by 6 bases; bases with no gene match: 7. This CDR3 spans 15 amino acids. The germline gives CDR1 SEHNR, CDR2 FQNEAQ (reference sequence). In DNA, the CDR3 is TGTGCCAGCAGGGCCATAGCGGGAGGATCCGGGGAGCTGTTTTTT. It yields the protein CASRAIAGGSGELFF.

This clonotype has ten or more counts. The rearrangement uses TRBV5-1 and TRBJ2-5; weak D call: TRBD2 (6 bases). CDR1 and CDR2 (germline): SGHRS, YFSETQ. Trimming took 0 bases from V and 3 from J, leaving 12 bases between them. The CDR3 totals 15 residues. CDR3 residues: CASSLGGSGKETQYF. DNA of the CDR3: TGCGCCAGCAGCTTGGGTGGTAGCGGCAAAGAGACCCAGTACTTC.

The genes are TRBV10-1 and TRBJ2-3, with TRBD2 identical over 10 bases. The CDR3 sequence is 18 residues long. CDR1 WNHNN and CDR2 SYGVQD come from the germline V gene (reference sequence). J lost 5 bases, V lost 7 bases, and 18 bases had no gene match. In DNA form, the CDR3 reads TGCGCCAGCACCTCGACTAGCGGGTCTTTCAAGGGCGGAGATACGCAGTATTTT. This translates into CASTSTSGSFKGGDTQYF.

The CDR3 region is CASRLARNTGELFF. Written as DNA, the CDR3 is TGTGCCAGCAGACTAGCACGGAACACCGGGGAGCTGTTTTTT. J is TRBJ2-2 and V is TRBV27, with D possibly TRBD2 on 6 matching bases. V gave up 6 bases and J gave up 1 base, with 9 bases separating them. Germline CDR1 MNHEY, CDR2 SMNVEV (reference sequence). This CDR3 is 14 amino acids long.

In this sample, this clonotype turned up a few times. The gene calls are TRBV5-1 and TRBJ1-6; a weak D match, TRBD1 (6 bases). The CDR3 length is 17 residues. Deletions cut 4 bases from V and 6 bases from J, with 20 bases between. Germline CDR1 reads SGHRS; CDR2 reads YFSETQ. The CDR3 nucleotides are TGCGCCAGCAGCGAGGACCCGGGACAAACTTTTAATTCACCCCTCCACTTT. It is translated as CASSEDPGQTFNSPLHF.

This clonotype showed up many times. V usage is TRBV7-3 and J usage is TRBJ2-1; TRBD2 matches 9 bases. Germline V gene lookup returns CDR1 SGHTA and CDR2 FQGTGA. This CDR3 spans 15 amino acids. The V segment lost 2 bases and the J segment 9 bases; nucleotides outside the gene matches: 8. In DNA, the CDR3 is TGTGCCAGCAGCTTAGAAGGTACTAGCGGGCGTGAGCAGTTCTTC. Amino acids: CASSLEGTSGREQFF.

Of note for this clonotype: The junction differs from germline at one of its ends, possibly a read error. The CDR3 coding sequence is TGTGCCAGCAGCTTGGCCATACTAGGGGGCCAGCCCCAGCATTTT. As protein: CASSLAILGGQPQHF. J is TRBJ1-5 and V is TRBV5-1; TRBD1 agrees at 7 bases. Germline loops: CDR1 SGHRS, CDR2 YFSETQ. The CDR3 has 15 amino acids.

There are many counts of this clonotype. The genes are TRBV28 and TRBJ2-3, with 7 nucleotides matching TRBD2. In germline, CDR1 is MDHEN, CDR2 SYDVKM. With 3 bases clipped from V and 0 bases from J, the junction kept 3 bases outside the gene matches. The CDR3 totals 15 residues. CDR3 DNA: TGTGCCAGCAGTTTTACGGGACTAAGCACAGATACGCAGTATTTT. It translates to CASSFTGLSTDTQYF.

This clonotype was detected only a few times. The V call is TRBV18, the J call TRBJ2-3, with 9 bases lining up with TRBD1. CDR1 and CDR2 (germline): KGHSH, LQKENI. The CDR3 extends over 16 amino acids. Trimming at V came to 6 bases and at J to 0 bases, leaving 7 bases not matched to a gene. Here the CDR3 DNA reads TGTGCCAGCTCGCGGACAGGGGCCACTAGCACAGATACGCAGTATTTT. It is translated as CASSRTGATSTDTQYF. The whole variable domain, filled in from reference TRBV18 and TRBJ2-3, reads NAGVMQNPRHLVRRRGQEARLRCSPMKGHSHVYWYRQLPEEGLKFMVYLQKENIIDESGMPKERFSAEFPKEGPSILRIQQVVRGDSAAYFCASSRTGATSTDTQYFGPGTRLTVL.

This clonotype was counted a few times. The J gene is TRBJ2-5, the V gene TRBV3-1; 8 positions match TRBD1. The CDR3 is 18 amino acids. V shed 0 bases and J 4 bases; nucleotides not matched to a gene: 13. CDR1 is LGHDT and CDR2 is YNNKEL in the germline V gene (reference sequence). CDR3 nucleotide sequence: TGTGCCAGCAGCCAAGATTTAGGAACCGCCAGGGGGCCAGAGACCCAGTACTTC. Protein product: CASSQDLGTARGPETQYF.

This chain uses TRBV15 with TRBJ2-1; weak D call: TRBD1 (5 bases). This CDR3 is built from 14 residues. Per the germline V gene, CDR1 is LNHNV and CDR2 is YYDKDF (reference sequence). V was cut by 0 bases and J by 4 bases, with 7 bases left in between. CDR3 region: CATSRDRVYNEQFF. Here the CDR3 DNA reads TGTGCCACCAGCAGAGACAGGGTTTACAATGAGCAGTTCTTC.

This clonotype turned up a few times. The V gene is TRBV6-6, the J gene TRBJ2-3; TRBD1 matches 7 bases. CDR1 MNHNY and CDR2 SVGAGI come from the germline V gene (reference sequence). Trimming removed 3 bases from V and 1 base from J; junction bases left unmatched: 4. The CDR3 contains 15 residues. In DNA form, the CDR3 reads TGTGCCAGCAGTTATCGACAGGGCGGCACAGATACGCAGTATTTT. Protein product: CASSYRQGGTDTQYF.